Listed below are T cell receptor beta chains from one sample, sequenced in a study of blood T cell repertoires in COVID-19. Assay used: immunoSEQ multiplex PCR; TCRdb lists only in-frame clones, some missing. The sample comprises more than 200,000 clones, approximately 86% of which are singletons, and 10% rests with the top ten. What was sequenced was peripheral blood. Receptors were obtained from a woman between 50 and 59 years old with COVID-19, enrolled during active disease. The CDR3 runs from the conserved cysteine through the conserved F or W. Each record gives: J gene, D gene, V gene, clone size, CDR3 protein, CDR3 DNA. A D gene is named only where the DNA matches it firmly. Where a row states a size, it is once, few, many or the class of an expanded clone; other rows omit it.

>TRBJ2-7|.|TRBV27|.
CASSLRQRNYEQYF
TGTGCCAGCAGTTTACGACAGAGGAACTACGAGCAGTACTTC
>TRBJ2-2|TRBD1|TRBV5-1|.
CASSPRQGNGELFF
TGCGCCAGCAGCCCCCGACAGGGGAACGGGGAGCTGTTTTTT
>TRBJ2-2|TRBD2|TRBV11-3|.
CASSLFVAGYTGELFF
TGTGCCAGCAGCTTGTTTGTAGCGGGGTACACCGGGGAGCTGTTTTTT
>TRBJ1-6|.|TRBV3-1/TRBV3-2|.
CASSPFGGNSPLHF
TGTGCCAGCAGCCCGTTTGGAGGGAATTCACCCCTCCACTTT
>TRBJ2-2|.|TRBV7-6|.
CASSLRTGELFF
TGTGCCAGCAGCCTACGTACCGGGGAGCTGTTTTTT
>TRBJ2-1|TRBD1|TRBV4-1|few
CASSHLGQGAVDEQFF
TGCGCCAGCAGCCATCTCGGACAGGGGGCAGTTGATGAGCAGTTCTTC
>TRBJ2-3|.|TRBV7-8|.
CASSAGATQYF
TGTGCCAGCAGCGCAGGGGCTACGCAGTATTTT
>TRBJ1-2|.|TRBV12-5|.
CASGLGQARGYTF
TGTGCTAGTGGTTTGGGTCAGGCGCGCGGCTACACCTTC
>TRBJ2-3|TRBD2|TRBV18|.
CASSPGAGGSTDTQYF
TGTGCCAGCTCACCAGGAGCGGGGGGGTCCACAGATACGCAGTATTTT
>TRBJ1-2|TRBD1|TRBV9|.
CASSGTTGRNGYTF
TGTGCCAGCAGCGGAACGACAGGGCGTAATGGCTACACCTTC
>TRBJ2-2|TRBD2|TRBV6-1|.
CASSDLLAGGFSWELFF
TGTGCCAGCAGTGACTTACTAGCGGGGGGTTTTAGTTGGGAGCTGTTTTTT
>TRBJ2-1|TRBD2|TRBV13|.
CASSSRLTLAGDEQFF
TGTGCCAGCAGCTCAAGACTCACCCTAGCGGGGGACGAGCAGTTCTTC
>TRBJ1-1|TRBD1|TRBV11-3|.
CASSKDRGTEAFF
TGTGCCAGCAGCAAAGACAGGGGCACTGAAGCTTTCTTT
>TRBJ2-3|.|TRBV13|.
CASSHRTANRDTQYF
TGTGCCAGCAGCCATCGGACTGCCAACCGAGATACGCAGTATTTT
>TRBJ2-1|TRBD2|TRBV23-1|once
CASSQAGGSSYNEQFF
TGCGCCAGCAGTCAAGCCGGGGGGTCGTCCTACAATGAGCAGTTCTTC
>TRBJ2-1|TRBD2|TRBV10-2|.
CASSGRLAGKGSYNEQFF
TGCGCCAGCAGTGGTAGGCTAGCGGGGAAGGGCTCCTACAATGAGCAGTTCTTC
>TRBJ2-1|.|TRBV11-3|.
CASSTSGNEQFF
.
>TRBJ2-2|.|TRBV6-8|.
CASSPLLVYTGELFF
TGTGCCAGCAGTCCCCTACTAGTTTACACCGGGGAGCTGTTTTTT
>TRBJ1-5|.|TRBV27|many
CAPNQPQHF
TGTGCTCCAAATCAGCCCCAGCATTTT
>TRBJ1-5|.|TRBV6-1|.
CASREEVGESFGNQPQHF
TGTGCCAGCAGGGAAGAAGTAGGAGAGAGCTTTGGCAATCAGCCCCAGCATTTT
>TRBJ1-3|.|TRBV2|.
CASAGQGNTIYF
TGTGCCAGCGCTGGCCAGGGAAACACCATATATTTT
>TRBJ1-1|.|TRBV10-2|few
CASSTGRTTEAFF
TGCGCCAGCAGTACTGGGAGGACCACTGAAGCTTTCTTT
>TRBJ2-7|.|TRBV6-2/TRBV6-3|.
CASSRHQGYEQYF
TGTGCCAGCAGCCGCCACCAGGGGTACGAGCAGTACTTC
>TRBJ1-2|.|TRBV6-1|.
CASSELLGGNYGYTF
TGTGCCAGCAGTGAATTACTAGGGGGTAACTATGGCTACACCTTC
>TRBJ2-1|.|TRBV27|.
CASRKTGDADNEQFF
TGTGCCAGCAGAAAAACGGGGGATGCCGACAATGAGCAGTTCTTC
>TRBJ1-2|TRBD1|TRBV5-4|once
CASSLGQGRYGYTF
TGTGCCAGCAGCTTGGGACAGGGGCGCTATGGCTACACCTTC
>TRBJ2-7|TRBD1|TRBV7-3|.
CASSSTGGTYEQYF
TGTGCCAGCAGCTCGACAGGGGGTACCTACGAGCAGTACTTC
>TRBJ2-2|.|TRBV19|once
CATTGTKNTGELFF
TGTGCCACTACCGGGACAAAGAACACCGGGGAGCTGTTTTTT
>TRBJ1-5|.|TRBV28|.
CASSFSRAGVGNQPQHF
TGTGCCAGCAGTTTTAGCAGGGCTGGAGTGGGCAATCAGCCCCAGCATTTT
>TRBJ1-2|TRBD1|TRBV5-5|.
CASSLAGGQGRYGYTF
TGTGCCAGCAGCTTGGCCGGAGGACAGGGAAGGTATGGCTACACCTTC
>TRBJ2-1|.|TRBV5-8|.
CASSSNGGSNEQFF
TGTGCCAGCAGCTCTAATGGAGGGTCCAATGAGCAGTTCTTC
>TRBJ1-5|TRBD1|TRBV7-2|once
CASSLQTGGKQPQHF
TGTGCCAGCAGCTTACAGACAGGGGGAAAGCAGCCCCAGCATTTT
>TRBJ2-1|.|TRBV7-2|.
CASSSSRYEQFF
TGTGCCAGCAGCTCTTCGAGGTATGAGCAGTTCTTC
>TRBJ1-5|.|TRBV6-7|.
CASSIRTRRRSNQPQHF
TGTGCCAGCAGTATTAGGACACGCCGCCGGAGCAATCAGCCCCAGCATTTT
>TRBJ2-7|.|TRBV12-3/TRBV12-4|.
CASSGRVYEQYF
TGTGCCAGCAGTGGCAGGGTCTACGAGCAGTACTTC
>TRBJ1-4|TRBD1|TRBV9|.
CASSAGTGINEKLFF
TGTGCCAGCAGCGCCGGGACAGGGATTAATGAAAAACTGTTTTTT
>TRBJ2-1|TRBD2|TRBV5-1|.
CASSSTSGDYNEQFF
TGCGCCAGCAGCTCGACTAGCGGGGACTACAATGAGCAGTTCTTC
>TRBJ1-1|.|TRBV21-1|.
CASSKNGTGVTEAFF
TGTGCCAGCAGCAAAAATGGGACAGGGGTCACTGAAGCTTTCTTT
>TRBJ2-7|TRBD1|TRBV5-6|few
CASTKRDRDYEQYF
TGTGCCAGCACCAAGCGGGACAGGGACTACGAGCAGTACTTC
>TRBJ2-3|TRBD2|TRBV6-5|.
CASSRSRGRADTQYF
TGTGCCAGCAGCCGATCTCGGGGGAGGGCAGATACGCAGTATTTT
>TRBJ2-1|.|TRBV12-5|.
CASGLVISGGNEQFF
TGTGCTAGTGGTTTGGTTATTTCAGGTGGAAATGAGCAGTTCTTC
>TRBJ2-1|.|TRBV27|.
CASRLLGNEQFF
TGTGCCAGCAGACTCCTAGGCAATGAGCAGTTCTTC
>TRBJ1-3|TRBD1|TRBV6-2/TRBV6-3|.
CASSYTGQGVSGNTIYF
TGTGCCAGCAGTTACACGGGACAGGGAGTATCCGGAAACACCATATATTTT
>TRBJ2-3|.|TRBV2|.
CASSESVDTQYF
TGTGCCAGCAGTGAGTCGGTGGATACGCAGTATTTT
>TRBJ2-5|TRBD1|TRBV12-3/TRBV12-4|few
CASSLGGFETQYF
TGTGCCAGCAGTCTAGGGGGCTTCGAGACCCAGTACTTC